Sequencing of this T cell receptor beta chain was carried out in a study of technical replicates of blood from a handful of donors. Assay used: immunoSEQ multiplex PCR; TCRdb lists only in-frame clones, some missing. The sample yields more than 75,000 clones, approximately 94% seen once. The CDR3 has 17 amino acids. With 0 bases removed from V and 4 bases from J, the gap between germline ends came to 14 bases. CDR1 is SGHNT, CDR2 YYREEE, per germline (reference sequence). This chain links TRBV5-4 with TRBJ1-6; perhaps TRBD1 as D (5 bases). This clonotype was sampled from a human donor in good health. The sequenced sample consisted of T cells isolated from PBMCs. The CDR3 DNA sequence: TGTGCCAGCAGCTTGGGCCAGGGTAGGGGATATAATTCACCCCTCCACTTT. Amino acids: CASSLGQGRGYNSPLHF.